The present T cell receptor (beta chain) was sequenced within a study of T cells after yellow fever vaccination. Study conclusions and caveats: Contamination by abundant bulk-population clonotypes could be present in FACS-sorted repertoires.

Production of TCR cDNA was by 5'RACE template switching, which also added a universal primer site and UMIs. TCRdb reprocessed the 5' RACE reads with MiXCR, giving one entry per CDR3 protein. The sample shows under 250,000 distinct CDR3 sequences, 6.9% of them seen only once. This clonotype has a handful of counts. Its antigen is still unknown. The CDR3 contains 16 residues. CDR1 and CDR2 from the germline V gene are SGHRS and YFSETQ. Trimming pared 9 bases from V and 6 bases from J, leaving 28 bases between. This TCR came from a man in his thirties or forties who received the YFV17D yellow fever vaccine. The chain is built from TRBV5-1 and TRBJ2-7; either TRBD1 or TRBD2 may supply D (5 bases each). The sequencing here drew on CD4+ T cells sorted from PBMCs, taken 15 days after the yellow fever booster vaccination. The CDR3 here is CATRNGSWMGTGEQYF. DNA of the CDR3: TGCGCCACCCGTAATGGGTCCTGGATGGGGACGGGCGAGCAGTACTTC. Together with reference TRBV5-1 and TRBJ2-7, the CDR3 gives the full variable domain: KAGVTQTPRYLIKTRGQQVTLSCSPISGHRSVSWYQQTPGQGLQFLFEYFSETQRNKGNFPGRFSGRQFSNSRSEMNVSTLELGDSALYLCATRNGSWMGTGEQYFGPGTRLTVT.